A selection of T cell receptor beta chains follows, all from one sample in a study of blood T cell repertoires in COVID-19. TCRdb's table, derived via immunoSEQ multiplex PCR, lists solely in-frame clones and lacks some. Among 150,000 to 200,000 clones, around two thirds were seen once, and the ten largest hold 3%. Sequenced sample: peripheral blood. These receptors were obtained from an elderly woman with acute or convalescent COVID-19. Each CDR3 is given with its conserved first and last residue. A D gene is named only where the DNA matches it firmly. Clone size is not always given. Where it is, it says once, few, many or a class for expanded clones.

TRBV19	-	TRBJ2-7	-	13	TGTGCCAGTAGTATCGGCCAGCGTAGCGAGCAGTACTTC	CASSIGQRSEQYF
TRBV6-4	TRBD1	TRBJ2-7	-	14	TGTGCCAGCAGTCCGGACAGGGGGTTCGGCGAGCAGTACTTC	CASSPDRGFGEQYF
TRBV19	TRBD2	TRBJ2-7	-	16	TGTGCCAGTAGTATCGGAGGGACTAGCGGATACTACGAGCAGTACTTC	CASSIGGTSGYYEQYF
TRBV7-2	-	TRBJ2-1	-	14	TGTGCCAGCAACCCGGGACATGAAGGCCATGAGCAGTTCTTC	CASNPGHEGHEQFF
TRBV28	TRBD1	TRBJ1-4	-	14	TGTGCCAGCAGACCTCAGGGGGCGGGAGAAAAACTGTTTTTT	CASRPQGAGEKLFF
TRBV10-1	TRBD1	TRBJ2-2	-	12	TGCGCCAGCGGGACAGTGACCGGGGAGCTGTTTTTT	CASGTVTGELFF
TRBV6-2/TRBV6-3	TRBD1	TRBJ1-5	-	17	TGTGCCAGCAGTTACTCACCAGGGACAGGAGGTTATCAGCCCCAGCATTTT	CASSYSPGTGGYQPQHF
TRBV3-1/TRBV3-2	TRBD2	TRBJ2-1	-	18	TGTGCCAGCAGCCAAGAAGTAGGCGGGAGGGAGGAAGGGCGAGAGCAGTTCTTC	CASSQEVGGREEGREQFF
TRBV5-1	TRBD1	TRBJ1-5	-	14	TGCGCCAGCAGCTACAGGGGAGGCAATCAGCCCCAGCATTTT	CASSYRGGNQPQHF
TRBV9	TRBD2	TRBJ2-1	-	15	TGTGCCAGCAGCGTTGGGCTAGCGGTGTACAATGAGCAGTTCTTC	CASSVGLAVYNEQFF
TRBV10-1	-	TRBJ2-1	-	14	TGCGCCAGCAGTGAAGGTACGGGGTACAATGAGCAGTTCTTC	CASSEGTGYNEQFF
TRBV27	TRBD2	TRBJ2-7	few	14	TGTGCCAGCAGTTCGGGGGGGCTGAGGTACGAGCAGTACTTC	CASSSGGLRYEQYF
TRBV28	TRBD1	TRBJ1-5	-	15	TGTGCCAGCAGTTTATTGACAGGGGGCCGGCAGCCCCAGCATTTT	CASSLLTGGRQPQHF
TRBV6-5	-	TRBJ2-5	-	13	TGTGCCAGCAGCCCCCAGGGTTGGGAGACCCAGTACTTC	CASSPQGWETQYF
TRBV30	TRBD2	TRBJ2-7	-	14	TGTGCCTGGAGTGTGGGAGGGACCCCCTACGAGCAGTACTTC	CAWSVGGTPYEQYF
TRBV27	-	TRBJ2-2	-	16	TGTGCCAGCAGTTTGATTACCGCGGGGAACACCGGGGAGCTGTTTTTT	CASSLITAGNTGELFF
TRBV5-1	-	TRBJ1-1	once	14	TGCGCCAGCAGTGGGCTTACCTTAAACACTGAAGCTTTCTTT	CASSGLTLNTEAFF
TRBV6-5	TRBD1	TRBJ2-7	-	15	TGTGCCAGCAGACCCTCGGTTGACAGGGCGTACGAGCAGTACTTC	CASRPSVDRAYEQYF
TRBV19	TRBD2	TRBJ2-1	-	18	TGTGCCAGTAGTATGGTGGGACTAGCGGGAGGGGGGGACAATGAGCAGTTCTTC	CASSMVGLAGGGDNEQFF
TRBV27	-	TRBJ2-1	-	16	TGTGCCAGCAGTTTCCCCTGGCGGGCTCCCCGGAGGGAGCAGTTCTTC	CASSFPWRAPRREQFF
TRBV7-9	TRBD1	TRBJ1-6	medium-sized	15	TGTGCCAGCAGCTTAGGATCAGGGGGCGATTCACCCCTCCACTTT	CASSLGSGGDSPLHF
TRBV10-3	-	TRBJ1-3	few	13	TGTGCCATCAGTGAGTCGGAGTTAAACACCATATATTTT	CAISESELNTIYF
TRBV5-1	TRBD2	TRBJ2-5	few	19	TGCGCCAGCAGCCTTTGGACTAGCGGGAGGCGAGTCGAGCAAGAGACCCAGTACTTC	CASSLWTSGRRVEQETQYF
TRBV3-1/TRBV3-2	TRBD2	TRBJ2-2	-	17	TGTGCCAGCAGCGGACTAGCGGGAGGGCCGGGCACCGGGGAGCTGTTTTTT	CASSGLAGGPGTGELFF